This TCR beta chain was profiled in a study of CD8+ T cells in alopecia areata. Overall study findings and caveats: Clarity of TCR sharing across patients fell short of that in mice, possibly HLA-related. Resident alphabeta T-cell populations of normal skin are likewise subject to sequencing in scalp samples.

Treatment: oral pan-JAK inhibitor, 5-10 mg twice daily. Worth noting for this clone: The target antigen is unknown.

V dropped 4 bases and J dropped 2 bases, with 14 bases sitting between them. The CDR3 totals 14 residues. The V gene's germline CDR1 is GTSNPN and CDR2 SVGIG (reference sequence). Once RNA had been extracted, it was reverse transcribed into cDNA to act as the sequencing template. Assay: immunoSEQ multiplex PCR; the TCRdb copy retains only in-frame clones and omits some. The data hold roughly 180,000 clones, with about half observed a single time. Sample: CD8+ T cells sorted from blood, taken at week 52, from a patient treated with tofacitinib. This chain links TRBV30 with TRBJ2-5; D perhaps matches TRBD2 (6 bases). This receptor was obtained from a human donor with alopecia areata. CDR3 DNA sequence: TGTGCCTGGAATCGCGCGGGGCTGCAAGAGACCCAGTACTTC. Translating it yields CAWNRAGLQETQYF.